The 26 T cell receptor beta chains below all came from one sample that was sequenced in a study of post-analysis software for immune sequencing data. Study-wide results and caveats: When patients were compared with controls, 4 or 5 TRBV segments were more frequent, TRBV5-6, TRBV5-1 and TRBV20-1 among them.

No antigen is known for these receptors. Every TCR beta cDNA library bore unique molecular identifiers. MiXCR, applied by TCRdb to the PCR reads, yields one record per CDR3 protein. The sample lists roughly 180,000 distinct CDR3 sequences; over 25% were seen once. Sequencing input: blood. The receptors shown here come from a girl aged 10-17 years with multiple sclerosis.

V is TRBV29-1 and J is TRBJ2-1; D perhaps matches TRBD1 (5 bases). Trimming took 4 bases from V and 12 from J, leaving 13 bases between them. The CDR3 is 11 amino acids. The germline gives CDR1 SQVTM, CDR2 ANQGSEA. This chain's CDR3 is CSVVVRGGQFF. Written as DNA, the CDR3 is TGCAGCGTTGTGGTTAGGGGTGGGCAGTTCTTC.

This clonotype was found many times. The rearrangement joins TRBV12-3 or TRBV12-4 to TRBJ2-2; D remains ambiguous. V lost 2 bases, J lost 6 bases, and 10 bases lay in between. CDR3 length: 14 amino acids. CDR3 residues: CASSLSGGAGELFF. The CDR3 coding sequence is TGTGCCAGCAGTTTATCGGGTGGTGCCGGGGAGCTGTTTTTT.

CDR3 residues: CASGLVRLGGIQETQYF. The CDR3 bases are TGTGCTAGTGGTTTGGTAAGACTTGGGGGCATACAAGAGACCCAGTACTTC. The gene calls are TRBV12-5 and TRBJ2-5; weak D call: TRBD1 (6 bases). Germline V gene sequence: CDR1 LGHNT, CDR2 FRNRAP. This CDR3 is built from 17 residues. Trimming left V 0 bases short and J 2 bases short, with 16 bases between.

This clonotype has more than one count but fewer than ten. This clone may be a read error of a much larger clone one base away. The gene calls are TRBV20-1 and TRBJ2-5, with D perhaps matching TRBD2 (6 bases). CDR1 and CDR2 (germline): DFQATT, SNEGSKA (reference sequence). V gave up 3 bases and J gave up 11 bases, with 28 bases separating them. This CDR3 region has 16 residues. CDR3 region: CSARGGASRGYNEQYF. The CDR3 nucleotides are TGCAGTGCTAGGGGGGGTGCGTCAAGGGGTTACAATGAGCAGTACTTC.

This clonotype has only a few counts. This sequence joins TRBV7-9 and TRBJ1-1; 9 nucleotides line up with TRBD1. The J segment lost 3 bases and the V segment lost 2 bases, leaving 4 bases of the junction unmatched. The CDR3 has 15 residues. The germline V gene has CDR1 SEHNR and CDR2 FQNEAQ (reference sequence). CDR3 nucleotide sequence: TGTGCCAGCAGCTTAACAGGGGGCGCGCACACTGAAGCTTTCTTT. Translated: CASSLTGGAHTEAFF.

In this sample, this clonotype turned up once. The gene calls are TRBV28 and TRBJ2-2; 12 bases line up with TRBD2. Trimming cost V 8 bases and J 3 bases; bases outside gene matches: 19. Per the germline V gene, CDR1 is MDHEN and CDR2 is SYDVKM. The CDR3 consists of 20 residues. The CDR3, as DNA: TGTGCCAGCCGGTCGGTAATACGACTAGCGGGAGCGTCGGACACCGGGGAGCTGTTTTTT. This gives the protein CASRSVIRLAGASDTGELFF. The full variable domain, with the rest looked up from reference TRBV28 and TRBJ2-2, is DVKVTQSSRYLVKRTGEKVFLECVQDMDHENMFWYRQDPGLGLRLIYFSYDVKMKEKGDIPEGYSVSREKKERFSLILESASTNQTSMYLCASRSVIRLAGASDTGELFFGEGSRLTVL.

This clonotype has at least ten counts. The chain combines TRBV4-2 with TRBJ2-5; the D call may be TRBD1 or TRBD2 (5 bases each). V shed 1 base and J shed 4 bases, with 13 bases lying between them. The germline gives CDR1 LGHNA, CDR2 YNFKEQ. The CDR3 loop spans 15 amino acids. CDR3 DNA sequence: TGTGCCAGCAGCCAAGTCCGGGACCTTGGAGAGACCCAGTACTTC. Amino acid sequence: CASSQVRDLGETQYF.

Ten or more counts support this clonotype. This may come from a read error, since a much larger clone is one base off. V gene TRBV24-1 combines with J gene TRBJ2-7; TRBD1 might be the D (6 bases). Germline V gene lookup returns CDR1 KGHDR and CDR2 SFDVKD. Trimming pared 4 bases from V and 2 bases from J, leaving 14 bases between. This CDR3 has 15 residues. CDR3 amino acids: CATSEGASGAYEQYF. In DNA, the CDR3 is TGTGCCACCAGTGAGGGGGCGTCCGGGGCCTACGAGCAGTACTTC.

This clonotype was detected a few times. CDR3 region: CASRRTGEADTQYF. In DNA form, the CDR3 reads TGTGCCAGCAGAAGGACAGGGGAGGCAGATACGCAGTATTTT. This chain uses TRBV2 with TRBJ2-3; TRBD1 matches 9 bases. CDR3 length: 14 amino acids. Per germline, CDR1 SNHLY and CDR2 FYNNEI. With 6 bases clipped from V and 4 bases from J, the junction kept 5 bases outside the gene matches.

In this sample, this clonotype turned up once. The genes are TRBV3-1 and TRBJ1-1, with D possibly being TRBD1 (5 bases). Trimming took 6 bases from V and 6 from J, leaving 14 bases between them. CDR3 length: 13 residues. Germline CDR1 and CDR2: LGHDT and YNNKEL (reference sequence). CDR3 nucleotides: TGTGCCAGCAGTCCTGACGGGGACGCTGAAGCTTTCTTT. Residues: CASSPDGDAEAFF.

As for this clonotype: One junction end does not reproduce the germline sequence, and a read error may be involved. The chain carries TRBV15 and TRBJ2-7, with D perhaps matching TRBD2 (6 bases). Germline V CDR1 and CDR2: LNHNV, YYDKDF (reference sequence). CDR3 length: 16 amino acids. CDR3 amino acids: CATSGDRSGAIYEQYF. The CDR3 bases are TGTGCCACCAGCGGAGATCGGTCGGGAGCGATATACGAGCAGTACTTC.

Regarding this clonotype: With a much larger clone just one base away, this may be a read error. The chain employs TRBV7-3 and TRBJ1-2; D gene ambiguous. Per germline, CDR1 SGHTA and CDR2 FQGTGA. V dropped 5 bases and J dropped 4 bases, with 20 bases sitting between them. The CDR3 extends over 16 amino acids. The CDR3 region is CASSATESSGGYGYTF. The DNA of the CDR3 is TGTGCCAGCAGCGCCACTGAGTCATCCGGTGGCTATGGCTACACCTTC.

Details on this clonotype: One end of the junction does not line up with germline, which may come from a read error. The rearrangement joins TRBV12-3 or TRBV12-4 to TRBJ1-2; D uncertain. CDR3 length: 15 amino acids. CDR3 amino acids: CVSSLTGRRNYGYTF. Here the CDR3 DNA reads TGTGTCAGCAGTTTAACCGGCCGAAGGAACTATGGCTACACCTTC.

This clonotype was seen more than once but under ten times. This sequence joins TRBV14 and TRBJ1-5; D is possibly TRBD1 (5 bases). CDR1 is SGHDN, CDR2 FVKESK, per germline. The CDR3 extends over 16 amino acids. V lost 2 bases and J lost 0, with 11 bases in between. The CDR3 sequence: CASSQRDSHSNQPQHF. The CDR3 nucleotides are TGTGCCAGCAGCCAACGGGACTCTCATAGCAATCAGCCCCAGCATTTT.

There are many counts of this clonotype. This rearrangement joins TRBV5-1 to TRBJ2-1; no reliable D call. The CDR3 has 16 residues. Per the germline V gene, CDR1 is SGHRS and CDR2 is YFSETQ. The V and J ends lost 4 bases and 0 bases respectively, with 14 bases between them. CDR3 protein: CASSPGAQSSYNEQFF. The CDR3 DNA reads TGCGCCAGCAGCCCTGGCGCACAGAGCTCCTACAATGAGCAGTTCTTC.

The chain employs TRBV20-1 and TRBJ2-3; 8 nucleotides line up with TRBD1. The CDR3 consists of 14 residues. V was clipped by 6 bases and J by 3 bases; unmatched bases: 8. The germline CDR1 and CDR2 sequences are DFQATT and SNEGSKA (reference sequence). The CDR3 loop is CSADDRGETDTQYF. Written as DNA, the CDR3 is TGCAGTGCGGACGACAGGGGAGAAACAGATACGCAGTATTTT.

On this clonotype: A much larger clone differs from this one at a single base, so this may be a read error. V gene TRBV6-6 combines with J gene TRBJ2-5; 8 bases fit TRBD2. CDR3 length: 16 amino acids. Trimming cost V 6 bases and J 11 bases; bases outside gene matches: 20. The germline CDR1 and CDR2 sequences are MNHNY and SVGAGI (reference sequence). CDR3 protein: CASRPVRAGEGNEQYF. CDR3 DNA: TGTGCCAGCAGGCCAGTTCGAGCGGGAGAAGGAAATGAGCAGTACTTC.

This chain connects TRBV29-1 to TRBJ2-3, with no clear D. Trimming left V 4 bases short and J 4 bases short, with 18 bases between. The V gene's germline CDR1 is SQVTM and CDR2 ANQGSEA. The CDR3 is made up of 15 amino acids. The CDR3 region is CSVVGSSTSPDTQYF. The CDR3 DNA is TGCAGCGTTGTGGGCTCCTCTACGTCTCCAGATACGCAGTATTTT.

The chain carries TRBV6-6 and TRBJ2-3; D gene ambiguous. The length of the CDR3 is 12 residues. Germline V gene lookup returns CDR1 MNHNY and CDR2 SVGAGI (reference sequence). V was clipped by 7 bases and J by 9 bases, with 14 bases between them. CDR3 sequence: CASTRPWGTQYF. Written as DNA, the CDR3 is TGTGCCAGCACTCGCCCGTGGGGAACGCAGTATTTT.

The gene calls are TRBV6-1 and TRBJ1-1; 7 positions agree with TRBD1. The V and J ends lost 5 bases and 1 base, in that order; junction bases with no gene match: 1. CDR1 and CDR2 (germline): MNHNS, SASEGT. This CDR3 region has 13 residues. As DNA, the CDR3 is TGTGCCAGCAGTAACAGGGGGAACACTGAAGCTTTCTTT. The encoded protein is CASSNRGNTEAFF.

This clonotype was counted many times. The V gene is TRBV10-3, the J gene TRBJ2-3, with 11 positions matching TRBD2. CDR1 is ENHRY and CDR2 is SYGVKD in the germline V gene. CDR3 length equals 14 residues. The junction had 0 bases not matched to a gene; V was cut back by 2 bases and J by 5 bases. CDR3 nucleotide sequence: TGTGCCATCAGTGAGGGACTAGCGGGAGATACGCAGTATTTT. Translation: CAISEGLAGDTQYF.

The sample holds a few counts of this clonotype. This sequence joins TRBV7-6 and TRBJ2-2; the D gene is possibly TRBD1 (5 bases). Germline V CDR1 and CDR2: SGHVS, FNYEAQ. Trimming shortened V by 6 bases and J by 5 bases, and 10 bases separated the two germline ends. This CDR3 comprises 13 residues. The CDR3 nucleotides read TGTGCCAGCAGATATAGACAGACCGGGGAGCTGTTTTTT. Its protein product is CASRYRQTGELFF. The full variable domain, its missing parts supplied by reference TRBV7-6 and TRBJ2-2, is GAGVSQSPRYKVTKRGQDVALRCDPISGHVSLYWYRQALGQGPEFLTYFNYEAQQDKSGLPNDRFSAERPEGSISTLTIQRTEQRDSAMYRCASRYRQTGELFFGEGSRLTVL.

The chain recombines TRBV20-1 with TRBJ1-1; TRBD1 agrees at 7 bases. Trimming removed 6 bases from V and 3 bases from J; junction bases left unmatched: 4. The length of the CDR3 is 12 residues. The V gene's germline CDR1 is DFQATT and CDR2 SNEGSKA (reference sequence). The chain's CDR3 is CSARTGDTEAFF. The CDR3 DNA sequence: TGCAGTGCAAGGACAGGAGACACTGAAGCTTTCTTT.

This clonotype was recorded at least ten times. The rearrangement joins TRBV15 to TRBJ2-7; TRBD2 matches 7 bases. The CDR3 consists of 15 residues. The trim removed 3 bases at V and 2 bases at J, leaving 7 bases unmatched. CDR1 is LNHNV and CDR2 is YYDKDF in the germline V gene (reference sequence). The CDR3, as DNA: TGTGCCACCAGCAGCTCTAGCGGAGGTCCCTACGAGCAGTACTTC. Encoded protein: CATSSSSGGPYEQYF.

This sequence joins TRBV2 and TRBJ1-1, with D unclear. Per germline, CDR1 SNHLY and CDR2 FYNNEI. This CDR3 comprises 11 residues. V lost 8 bases and J 8 bases, leaving 12 bases between the germline ends. CDR3 bases: TGTGCCAGCTCATCGCGGAGGGAAGCTTTCTTT. It specifies CASSSRREAFF.

This clonotype came up once. Given a much more abundant clone one base away, this may be a read error. The V gene is TRBV11-2, the J gene TRBJ1-2, with D unclear. CDR1 is SGHAT, CDR2 FQNNGV, per germline. The CDR3 totals 13 residues. V was shortened by 5 bases and J by 2 bases, with 9 bases between the two germline ends. The CDR3: CASSAGRNYGYTF. CDR3 DNA: TGTGCCAGCAGCGCTGGCAGAAACTATGGCTACACCTTC.